The sample holds many counts of the clone carrying this TCR beta chain. Its antigen is still unknown. The V and J ends lost 3 bases and 3 bases respectively, with 9 bases between them. Germline V lookup: CDR1 SGDLS, CDR2 YYNGEE. This CDR3 has 13 amino acids. Breast cancer patients provided tissue from their axillary draining lymph nodes. This sample is drawn from a study of breast tumors, draining lymph nodes, adjacent tissues. Study observations and caveats: Data only fit, rather than demonstrated, lymph node origin of most tumor T cells. Tumor and nontumor repertoires were significantly more similar in luminal-like than in basal-like breast cancer. Most tumor T cells seemingly derive from lymph node, then expand in tumor.

TCRdb independently ran MiXCR on the multiplex PCR reads; one entry per CDR3 protein. The sample lists around 290,000 distinct CDR3 sequences, around 30% occurring once. The material sequenced was axillary lymph node tissue. The receptor was isolated from a female donor with breast cancer. Some clones in this sample may be carry-over from other donors' samples. This chain links TRBV9 with TRBJ1-1, with D hard to call. As DNA, the CDR3 is TGTGCCAGCAGCGCAAAGGGAGACACTGAAGCTTTCTTT. Amino acids: CASSAKGDTEAFF.